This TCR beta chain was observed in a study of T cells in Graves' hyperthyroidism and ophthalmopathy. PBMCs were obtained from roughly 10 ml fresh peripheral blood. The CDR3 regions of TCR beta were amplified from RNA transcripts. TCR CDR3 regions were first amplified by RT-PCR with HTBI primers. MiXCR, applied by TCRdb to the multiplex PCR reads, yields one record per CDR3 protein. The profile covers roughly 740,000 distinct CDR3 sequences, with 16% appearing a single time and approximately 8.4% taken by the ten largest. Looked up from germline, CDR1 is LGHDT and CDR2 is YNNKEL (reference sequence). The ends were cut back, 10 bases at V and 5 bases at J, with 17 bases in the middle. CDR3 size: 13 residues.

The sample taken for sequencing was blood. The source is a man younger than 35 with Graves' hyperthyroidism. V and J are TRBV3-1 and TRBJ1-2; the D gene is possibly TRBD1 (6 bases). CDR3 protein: CATRAGGEYGYTF. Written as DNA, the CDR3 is TGTGCCACCAGAGCTGGGGGCGAATATGGCTACACCTTC.